These 28 T cell receptor beta chains came from one sample sequenced in a study of blood T cells in healthy people across ages. A second PCR, run for roughly 7 to 11 cycles, used a sample-barcoded 5' primer plus a J-beta primer mix. TCRdb fed the 5' RACE reads into MiXCR, producing one record per CDR3 protein. The data hold about 770,000 distinct CDR3 sequences, with roughly 44% observed a single time. Sequencing input: blood. The origin of the receptors is a man aged 55 to 70 in good health.

This clonotype appeared once. DNA of the CDR3: TGTGCCAGCACCCTGGGACTAGCAGGAAATGAGCAGTTCTTC. Translation: CASTLGLAGNEQFF. The chain employs TRBV12-3 or TRBV12-4 and TRBJ2-1, with 9 positions matching TRBD2. This CDR3 has 14 residues. The trim removed 7 bases at V and 7 bases at J, leaving 8 bases unmatched.

The chain combines TRBV6-2 or TRBV6-3 with TRBJ2-3; 11 bases match TRBD2. This CDR3 region has 17 residues. Germline loops: CDR1 MNHEY, CDR2 SVGEGT. Unmatched junction bases numbered 8, after V lost 4 bases and J lost 2 bases. CDR3 protein: CASSSLLGLAATDTQYF. DNA of the CDR3: TGTGCCAGCAGTTCTCTTCTGGGACTAGCGGCCACAGATACGCAGTATTTT.

In the case of this clonotype: One end of the junction does not line up with germline, which may come from a read error. The chain carries TRBV7-2 and TRBJ2-2; a weak D match, TRBD1 (6 bases). Germline lookup yields CDR1 SGHTA and CDR2 FQGNSA. This CDR3 region has 14 residues. CDR3 DNA: TGTGCCAGCAGCTTGGGCTCAGGGGCCGGGAAGCTGTTTTTT. Translation gives CASSLGSGAGKLFF.

This clonotype was recorded a few times. This chain uses TRBV20-1 with TRBJ1-2, with D unclear. The CDR3 extends over 12 amino acids. Trimming stripped 3 bases from V and 8 bases from J, with 13 bases between. Germline-derived CDR1 and CDR2 are DFQATT and SNEGSKA (reference sequence). The CDR3, as DNA: TGCAGTGCTAGCGCAGACAATAGCGGCTACACCTTC. Its protein is CSASADNSGYTF.

Notes on this clonotype: At one of its ends the junction is not consistent with the germline gene, which may arise from a read error. CDR3 residues: CASSLQRGSHNEQFF. CDR3 nucleotides: TGTGCCAGCAGTTTACAGCGAGGCTCCCACAATGAGCAGTTCTTC. J is TRBJ2-1 and V is TRBV27, with no clear D. This CDR3 is built from 15 residues. Germline values: CDR1 MNHEY, CDR2 SMNVEV (reference sequence).

The chain joins TRBV11-2 to TRBJ2-2, with D possibly TRBD2 on 5 matching bases. This CDR3 has 17 residues. The germline gives CDR1 SGHAT, CDR2 FQNNGV. V was trimmed by 0 bases and J by 1 base, leaving 12 bases between them. CDR3 region: CASSLDYSGMNTGELFF. CDR3 DNA sequence: TGTGCCAGCAGCTTAGATTATTCGGGGATGAACACCGGGGAGCTGTTTTTT.

The chain joins TRBV20-1 to TRBJ2-5, with TRBD2 identical over 12 bases. Trimming cost V 4 bases and J 2 bases; bases outside gene matches: 5. This CDR3 region has 15 residues. Germline assignment: CDR1 DFQATT and CDR2 SNEGSKA (reference sequence). The CDR3 DNA reads as TGCAGTGCTACCCTAGCGGGGGGGACTCAAGAGACCCAGTACTTC. Its translation: CSATLAGGTQETQYF.

This clonotype was recorded a few times. The rearrangement uses TRBV5-1 and TRBJ2-7; TRBD1 aligns across 10 bases. Germline-derived CDR1 and CDR2 are SGHRS and YFSETQ. CDR3 length equals 16 residues. The ends lost 4 bases at V and 2 bases at J; junction bases unmatched: 9. CDR3 coding DNA: TGCGCCAGCAGCCTGGGGGACAGGGGAATTACCTACGAGCAGTACTTC. Encoded protein: CASSLGDRGITYEQYF.

This chain connects TRBV2 to TRBJ2-3; perhaps D is TRBD1 or TRBD2 (5 bases each). The CDR3 has 16 amino acids. CDR1 and CDR2 from the germline V gene are SNHLY and FYNNEI. V was pared by 7 bases and J by 0 bases, with 17 bases between. The CDR3 nucleotides are TGTGCCAGCAATAGGGGCGGAGGCGATAGCACAGATACGCAGTATTTT. Translation gives CASNRGGGDSTDTQYF.

On this clonotype itself: A read error may produce the germline difference seen at one junction end. The chain has TRBV30 and TRBJ1-2, with 8 nucleotides matching TRBD1. Germline V CDR1 and CDR2: GTSNPN, SVGIG (reference sequence). The CDR3 totals 14 residues. The CDR3 DNA reads TGTGCCTGGAGCCCCGGACAGGGTAGCTATGGCAACACCTTC. Residues: CAWSPGQGSYGNTF.

The V call is TRBV5-1, the J call TRBJ2-1; 9 bases match TRBD2. Near its end, the DNA agrees better with TRBJ2-7, so the J call may be wrong. Per the germline V gene, CDR1 is SGHRS and CDR2 is YFSETQ. CDR3 length: 17 amino acids. CDR3 bases: TGCGCCAGCAGCTTGGGGGCGGGGGGGCCGATCTACAATGAGCAGTACTTC. Residues: CASSLGAGGPIYNEQYF.

Many counts were recorded for this clonotype. This sequence joins TRBV20-1 and TRBJ2-7; TRBD1 matches 9 bases. The length of the CDR3 is 12 residues. Germline assignment: CDR1 DFQATT and CDR2 SNEGSKA (reference sequence). CDR3 DNA sequence: TGCAGCGCCAGGGACAGGGCCTACGAGCAGTACTTC. Translating it yields CSARDRAYEQYF.

This clonotype was observed a handful of times. V usage is TRBV7-9 and J usage is TRBJ2-5; D is unresolved. The CDR3 spans 10 residues. The V gene's germline CDR1 is SEHNR and CDR2 FQNEAQ (reference sequence). V lost 8 bases to trimming and J lost 5 bases, with 6 bases between them. The CDR3 region is CASGVETQYF. CDR3 DNA: TGTGCCAGCGGGGTGGAGACCCAGTACTTC. The full variable domain, in which reference TRBV7-9 and TRBJ2-5 provide the parts outside the CDR3, is DTGVSQNPRHKITKRGQNVTFRCDPISEHNRLYWYRQTLGQGPEFLTYFQNEAQLEKSRLLSDRFSAERPKGSFSTLEIQRTEQGDSAMYLCASGVETQYFGPGTRLLVL.

This clonotype came up a few times. V gene TRBV18 combines with J gene TRBJ2-1; a possible D gene is TRBD1 (6 bases). Germline CDR1 and CDR2: KGHSH and LQKENI. Trimming cost V 2 bases and J 1 base, with 9 bases left between them. The CDR3 runs 15 residues. The CDR3 protein is CASSPAGESYNEQFF. DNA of the CDR3: TGTGCCAGCTCACCAGCAGGGGAGTCCTACAATGAGCAGTTCTTC.

This clonotype was seen only a few times. The V and J genes are TRBV20-1 and TRBJ2-2; D is ambiguous. The CDR3 loop spans 13 amino acids. Trimming left V 1 base short and J 1 base short, with 4 bases between. Germline V gives CDR1 DFQATT, CDR2 SNEGSKA (reference sequence). The CDR3 bases are TGCAGTGCTAGAGTGGTGAACACCGGGGAGCTGTTTTTT. It specifies CSARVVNTGELFF.

The DNA of the CDR3 is TGTGCCAGCAGCTTAGGGGTTTATGTTGGCCCGGGACGGCTTTTAAGCTCCTACAATGAGCAGTACTTC. Its translation is CASSLGVYVGPGRLLSSYNEQYF. The chain is built from TRBV11-2 and TRBJ2-1, with D perhaps given as TRBD1 or TRBD2 (5 bases each). The end of the DNA is better explained by TRBJ2-7, so the J call may be wrong. Germline-derived CDR1 and CDR2 are SGHAT and FQNNGV. This CDR3 is 23 amino acids long.

This clonotype has just one count. The chain joins TRBV10-3 to TRBJ1-2; the match to TRBD1 covers 7 bases. Germline loops: CDR1 ENHRY, CDR2 SYGVKD. The V and J ends lost 6 bases and 8 bases, in that order; junction bases with no gene match: 6. This CDR3 is built from 12 residues. This CDR3 reads CAIRGGAEGYTF. The CDR3 DNA reads as TGTGCCATCAGAGGGGGCGCGGAGGGCTACACCTTC.

This sequence joins TRBV3-1 and TRBJ1-1; D gene unclear. Trimming pared 2 bases from V and 6 bases from J, leaving 7 bases between. The CDR3 loop spans 12 amino acids. Germline CDR1 and CDR2: LGHDT and YNNKEL (reference sequence). CDR3 sequence (DNA): TGTGCCAGCAGCCAAATGGATGCTGAAGCTTTCTTT. Encoded protein: CASSQMDAEAFF.

The chain employs TRBV14 and TRBJ2-3, with D unclear. The CDR3 extends over 14 amino acids. The V end lost 0 bases, the J end lost 7 bases, and 11 bases lay between the germline ends. Per germline, CDR1 SGHDN and CDR2 FVKESK. The CDR3 loop is CASSQDRLSNTQYF. The DNA for the CDR3 is TGTGCCAGCAGCCAAGATCGGCTCTCCAATACGCAGTATTTT.

The gene calls are TRBV7-2 and TRBJ2-3; D gene uncertain. Trimming shortened V by 6 bases and J by 4 bases, and 11 bases separated the two germline ends. This CDR3 region has 13 residues. The germline V gene has CDR1 SGHTA and CDR2 FQGNSA. CDR3 in amino acids: CASSSPLADTQYF. DNA of the CDR3: TGTGCCAGCAGTTCCCCGTTGGCAGATACGCAGTATTTT.

The chain is built from TRBV24-1 and TRBJ2-2; TRBD1 agrees at 8 bases. V dropped 3 bases and J dropped 4; count of bases not matched to a gene: 3. The germline V gene has CDR1 KGHDR and CDR2 SFDVKD. The CDR3 totals 15 residues. The CDR3 region is CATSDPTGATGELFF. CDR3 coding DNA: TGTGCCACCAGTGATCCGACAGGGGCCACCGGGGAGCTGTTTTTT.

This sequence joins TRBV4-3 and TRBJ2-3, with D perhaps matching TRBD2 (7 bases). Germline loops: CDR1 LGHNA, CDR2 YSLEER. This CDR3 has 15 amino acids. Trimming shortened V by 3 bases and J by 1 base, and 11 bases separated the two germline ends. The CDR3 here is CASSQGGARTDTQYF. In DNA form, the CDR3 reads TGCGCCAGCAGCCAGGGGGGGGCCCGCACAGATACGCAGTATTTT.

The V gene is TRBV5-1, the J gene TRBJ2-1; 10 nucleotides line up with TRBD1. This CDR3 has 16 amino acids. With V trimmed by 4 bases and J by 4 bases, 8 bases remained unmatched. Looked up from germline, CDR1 is SGHRS and CDR2 is YFSETQ. The CDR3 sequence is CASSQGGTGAYNEQFF. CDR3 nucleotides: TGCGCCAGCAGCCAGGGTGGGACAGGGGCGTACAATGAGCAGTTCTTC.

V and J are TRBV12-3 or TRBV12-4 and TRBJ2-1; unclear D gene. The CDR3 length is 14 residues. Trimming removed 6 bases at V and 0 bases at J, with 9 bases between. Written as DNA, the CDR3 is TGTGCCAGCAGCCAGAAAAACTCCTACAATGAGCAGTTCTTC. This translates into CASSQKNSYNEQFF.

A word on this clonotype: The junction departs from germline at one end; a sequencing error may be responsible. The CDR3 nucleotides are TGCGCCAGCAGCTTGGGGGATGCCAAAAACACTCAGTACTTC. Its translation: CASSLGDAKNTQYF. The rearrangement links TRBV5-1 to TRBJ2-4, with unresolved D. Germline CDR1 reads SGHRS; CDR2 reads YFSETQ. The CDR3 has 14 amino acids.

This CDR3 is CASSLVSRGETQYF. The CDR3, as DNA: TGTGCCAGCAGCTTAGTTAGTCGGGGGGAGACCCAGTACTTC. The V gene is TRBV7-2, the J gene TRBJ2-5; maybe TRBD2 (6 bases). The CDR3 consists of 14 residues. Trimming took off 1 base at V and 5 bases at J, with 11 bases between the two ends. Germline CDR1 and CDR2: SGHTA and FQGNSA. Variable domain in full (rest from reference TRBV7-2 and TRBJ2-5): GAGVSQSPSNKVTEKGKDVELRCDPISGHTALYWYRQSLGQGLEFLIYFQGNSAPDKSGLPSDRFSAERTGGSVSTLTIQRTQQEDSAVYLCASSLVSRGETQYFGPGTRLLVL.

In its sample, this clonotype was seen a few times. This chain connects TRBV11-2 to TRBJ2-3; D remains unclear. With 3 bases removed from V and 1 base from J, the gap between germline ends came to 14 bases. Germline CDR1 reads SGHAT; CDR2 reads FQNNGV. The CDR3 has 16 amino acids. CDR3 coding DNA: TGTGCCAGCAGCTTCGGGTCCGGCAGAGGCACAGATACGCAGTATTTT. It codes for CASSFGSGRGTDTQYF.

The rearrangement uses TRBV30 and TRBJ2-6; 8 bases are a match to TRBD2. Germline CDR1 and CDR2: GTSNPN and SVGIG (reference sequence). This CDR3 region has 15 residues. In DNA, the CDR3 is TGTGGCCGACGGGGGGGATATCCTGGGGCCAACGTCCTGACTTTC. Translation gives CGRRGGYPGANVLTF.